This T cell receptor beta chain was profiled in a study of T-cell reconstitution after alpha-beta-depleted transplantation in children. This clonotype was seen repeatedly, ten times or more. Unique molecular identifiers were incorporated into the prepared TCRbeta library. TCRdb analysed the PCR reads with MiXCR anew, one entry per CDR3 protein. The sample consists of tens of thousands of distinct CDR3 sequences, 7.3% of them appearing once. Germline V gives CDR1 LGHDT, CDR2 YNNKEL (reference sequence). Trimming shortened V by 5 bases and J by 4 bases, and 10 bases separated the two germline ends. The CDR3 is made up of 13 amino acids.

The TCR sequence derives from a human donor who donated a stem cell graft to a child with acute lymphoblastic leukemia. This chain connects TRBV3-1 to TRBJ2-3; D call uncertain. The starting material was PBMCs from the stem cell graft donor, obtained from the stem cell graft. The CDR3 here is CASSERGADTQYF. Here the CDR3 DNA reads TGTGCCAGCAGCGAGCGTGGGGCAGATACGCAGTATTTT.